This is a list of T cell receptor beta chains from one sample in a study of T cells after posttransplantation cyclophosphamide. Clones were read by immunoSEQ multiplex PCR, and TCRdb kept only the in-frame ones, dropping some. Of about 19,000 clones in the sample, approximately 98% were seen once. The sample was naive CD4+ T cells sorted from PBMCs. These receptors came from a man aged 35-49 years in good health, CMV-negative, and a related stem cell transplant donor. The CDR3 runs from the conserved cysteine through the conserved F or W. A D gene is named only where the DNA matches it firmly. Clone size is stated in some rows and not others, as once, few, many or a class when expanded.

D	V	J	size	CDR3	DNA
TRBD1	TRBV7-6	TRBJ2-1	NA	CASSSDPGTGTYNEQFF	TGTGCCAGCAGCTCGGACCCCGGGACAGGGACCTACAATGAGCAGTTCTTC
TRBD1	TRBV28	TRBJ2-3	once	CASSRRTGTAPGADTQYF	TGTGCCAGCAGCCGAAGAACCGGGACAGCTCCAGGCGCAGATACGCAGTATTTT
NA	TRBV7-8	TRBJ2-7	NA	CASSSAGGSSYEQYF	TGTGCCAGCAGCTCCGCGGGCGGTAGCTCCTACGAGCAGTACTTC
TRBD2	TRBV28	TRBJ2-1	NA	CASSSSTSGRVNEQFF	TGTGCCAGCAGTTCCTCGACTAGCGGGCGGGTCAATGAGCAGTTCTTC
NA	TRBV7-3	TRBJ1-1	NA	CASSLDRGTEAFF	TGTGCCAGCAGCTTGGATCGGGGTACTGAAGCTTTCTTT
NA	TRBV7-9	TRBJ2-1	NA	CASSSTDYQNEQFF	TGTGCCAGCAGCTCAACGGACTACCAGAATGAGCAGTTCTTC
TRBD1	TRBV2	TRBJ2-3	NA	CASSDLGGAPGTQYF	TGTGCCAGCAGTGATTTAGGGGGCGCCCCGGGTACGCAGTATTTT
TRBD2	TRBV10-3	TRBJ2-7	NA	CAISGSRPGGPSEQYF	TGTGCCATCAGCGGGTCCCGCCCGGGAGGGCCGAGTGAGCAGTACTTC
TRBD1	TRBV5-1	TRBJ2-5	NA	CASQKIGTAQETQYF	TGCGCCAGCCAAAAAATCGGGACAGCCCAAGAGACCCAGTACTTC
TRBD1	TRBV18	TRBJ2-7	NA	CASSPGTGGSYEQYF	TGTGCCAGCTCACCCGGGACAGGGGGCTCCTACGAGCAGTACTTC
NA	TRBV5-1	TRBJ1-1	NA	CASSPGHLNTEAFF	TGCGCCAGCAGCCCGGGACATTTGAACACTGAAGCTTTCTTT
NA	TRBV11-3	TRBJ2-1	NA	CASSSAADEQFF	TGTGCCAGCAGCTCAGCAGCGGACGAGCAGTTCTTC